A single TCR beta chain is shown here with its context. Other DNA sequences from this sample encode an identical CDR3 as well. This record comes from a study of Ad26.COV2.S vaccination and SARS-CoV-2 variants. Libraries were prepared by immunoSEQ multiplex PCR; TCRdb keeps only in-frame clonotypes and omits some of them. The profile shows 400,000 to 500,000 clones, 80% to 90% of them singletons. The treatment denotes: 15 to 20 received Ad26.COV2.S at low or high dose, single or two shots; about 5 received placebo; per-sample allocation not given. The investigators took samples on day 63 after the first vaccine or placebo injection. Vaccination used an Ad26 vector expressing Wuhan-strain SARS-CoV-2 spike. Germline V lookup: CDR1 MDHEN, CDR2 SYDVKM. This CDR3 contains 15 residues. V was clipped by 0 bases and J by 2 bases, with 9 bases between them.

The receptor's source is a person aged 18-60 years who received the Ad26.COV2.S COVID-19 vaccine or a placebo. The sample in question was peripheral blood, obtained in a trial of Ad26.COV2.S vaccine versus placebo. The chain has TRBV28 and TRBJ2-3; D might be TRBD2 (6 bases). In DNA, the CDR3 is TGTGCCAGCAGTTTATGGGCGGGGTCCACAGATACGCAGTATTTT. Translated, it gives CASSLWAGSTDTQYF.